The sequence of this T cell receptor beta chain was determined in a study of early T cells in non-severe SARS-CoV-2 infection. This CDR3 contains 12 residues. In germline, CDR1 is SGHTA, CDR2 FQGNSA. Trimming left V 2 bases short and J 10 bases short, with 11 bases between. This clonotype was seen many times. TCRdb fed the 5' RACE reads into MiXCR, producing one record per CDR3 protein. The sample shows tens of thousands of distinct CDR3 sequences, about an eighth of them seen only once. The sequence came from an adult who was a healthcare worker with PCR-confirmed SARS-CoV-2 infection or an uninfected control (not recorded which). The chain carries TRBV7-2 and TRBJ1-1; D remains ambiguous. The material sequenced was whole blood. CDR3 protein: CASSLSRVGAFF. The DNA of the CDR3 is TGTGCCAGCAGCTTAAGTAGGGTCGGAGCTTTCTTT.